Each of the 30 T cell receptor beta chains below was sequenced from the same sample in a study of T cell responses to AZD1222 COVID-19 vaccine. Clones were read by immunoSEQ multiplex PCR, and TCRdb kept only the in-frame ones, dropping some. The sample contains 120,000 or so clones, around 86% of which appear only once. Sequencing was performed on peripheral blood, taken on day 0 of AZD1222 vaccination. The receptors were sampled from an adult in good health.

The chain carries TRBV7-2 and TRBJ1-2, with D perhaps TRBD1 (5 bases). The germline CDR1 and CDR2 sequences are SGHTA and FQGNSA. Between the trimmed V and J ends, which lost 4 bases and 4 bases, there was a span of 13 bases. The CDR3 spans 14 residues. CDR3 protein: CASSSRDALYGYTF. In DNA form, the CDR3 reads TGTGCCAGCAGCTCACGGGACGCACTCTATGGCTACACCTTC.

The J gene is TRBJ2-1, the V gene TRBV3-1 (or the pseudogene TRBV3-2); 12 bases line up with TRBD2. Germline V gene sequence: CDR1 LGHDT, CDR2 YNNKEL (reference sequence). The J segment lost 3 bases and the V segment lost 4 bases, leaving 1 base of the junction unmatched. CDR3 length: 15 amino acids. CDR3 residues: CASSPSGGVYNEQFF. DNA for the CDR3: TGTGCCAGCAGCCCTAGCGGGGGGGTCTACAATGAGCAGTTCTTC.

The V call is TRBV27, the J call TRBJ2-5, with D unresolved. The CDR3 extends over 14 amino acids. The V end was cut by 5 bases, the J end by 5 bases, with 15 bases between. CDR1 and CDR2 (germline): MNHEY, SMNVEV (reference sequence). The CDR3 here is CASSARTRRETQYF. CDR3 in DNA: TGTGCCAGCAGTGCCCGGACCCGCAGGGAGACCCAGTACTTC.

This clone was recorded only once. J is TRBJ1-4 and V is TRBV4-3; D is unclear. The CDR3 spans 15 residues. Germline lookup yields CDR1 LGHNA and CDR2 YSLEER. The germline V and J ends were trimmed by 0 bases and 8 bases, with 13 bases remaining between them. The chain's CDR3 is CASSQDGRGGEKLFF. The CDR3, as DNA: TGCGCCAGCAGCCAAGATGGCAGAGGAGGAGAAAAACTGTTTTTT.

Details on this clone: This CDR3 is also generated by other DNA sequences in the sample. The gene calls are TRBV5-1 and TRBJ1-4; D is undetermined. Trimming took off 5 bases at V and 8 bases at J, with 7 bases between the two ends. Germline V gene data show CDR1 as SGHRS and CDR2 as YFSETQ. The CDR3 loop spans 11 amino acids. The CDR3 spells CASSPGEKLFF. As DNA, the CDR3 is TGCGCCAGCAGTCCCGGCGAAAAACTGTTTTTT. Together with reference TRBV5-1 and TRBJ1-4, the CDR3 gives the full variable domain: KAGVTQTPRYLIKTRGQQVTLSCSPISGHRSVSWYQQTPGQGLQFLFEYFSETQRNKGNFPGRFSGRQFSNSRSEMNVSTLELGDSALYLCASSPGEKLFFGSGTQLSVL.

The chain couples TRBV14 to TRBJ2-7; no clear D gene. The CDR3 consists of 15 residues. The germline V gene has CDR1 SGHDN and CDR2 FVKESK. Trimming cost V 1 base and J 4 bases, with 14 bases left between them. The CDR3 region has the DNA TGTGCCAGCAGCCAAGGGACCTTCTGGTGGTACGAGCAGTACTTC. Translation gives CASSQGTFWWYEQYF. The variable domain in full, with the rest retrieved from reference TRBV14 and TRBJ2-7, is EAGVTQFPSHSVIEKGQTVTLRCDPISGHDNLYWYRRVMGKEIKFLLHFVKESKQDESGMPNNRFLAERTGGTYSTLKVQPAELEDSGVYFCASSQGTFWWYEQYFGPGTRLTVT.

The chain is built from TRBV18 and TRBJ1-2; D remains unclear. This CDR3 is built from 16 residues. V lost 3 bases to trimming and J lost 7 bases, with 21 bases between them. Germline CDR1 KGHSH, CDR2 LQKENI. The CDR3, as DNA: TGTGCCAGCTCACCCCCTGGGGTATGGCCTAACATTGGCTACACCTTC. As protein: CASSPPGVWPNIGYTF.

The CDR3 coding sequence is TGTGCCAGCAGCTTGGTTTTAGATACGCAGTATTTT. Its translation: CASSLVLDTQYF. The chain has TRBV5-5 and TRBJ2-3; D is undetermined. Germline CDR1 reads SGHKS; CDR2 reads YYEKEE (reference sequence). The germline V and J ends were trimmed by 0 bases and 5 bases, with 4 bases remaining between them. This CDR3 spans 12 amino acids.

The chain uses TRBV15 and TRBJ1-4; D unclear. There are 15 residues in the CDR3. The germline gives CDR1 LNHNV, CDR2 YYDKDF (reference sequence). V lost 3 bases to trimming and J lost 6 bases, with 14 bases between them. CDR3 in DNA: TGTGCCACCAGCAGCCAGGACGGAAGCTATGAAAAACTGTTTTTT. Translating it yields CATSSQDGSYEKLFF.

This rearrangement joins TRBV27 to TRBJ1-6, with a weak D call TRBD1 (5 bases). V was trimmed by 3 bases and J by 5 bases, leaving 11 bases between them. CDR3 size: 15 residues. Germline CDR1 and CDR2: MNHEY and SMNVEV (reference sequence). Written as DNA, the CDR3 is TGTGCCAGCAGTTTCTTTGACAGAGATAATTCACCCCTCCACTTT. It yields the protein CASSFFDRDNSPLHF.

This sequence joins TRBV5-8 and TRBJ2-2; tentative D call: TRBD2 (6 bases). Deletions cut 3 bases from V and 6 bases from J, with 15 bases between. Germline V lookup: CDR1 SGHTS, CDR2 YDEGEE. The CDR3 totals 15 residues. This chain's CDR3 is CASSSRGRWAGELFF. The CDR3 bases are TGTGCCAGCAGCTCCCGTGGGAGGTGGGCCGGGGAGCTGTTTTTT.

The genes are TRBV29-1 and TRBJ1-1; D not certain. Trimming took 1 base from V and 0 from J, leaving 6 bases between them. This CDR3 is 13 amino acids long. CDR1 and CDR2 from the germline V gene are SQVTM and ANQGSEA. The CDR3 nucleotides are TGCAGCGTTGAAGGCGCTTTGAACACTGAAGCTTTCTTT. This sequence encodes CSVEGALNTEAFF.

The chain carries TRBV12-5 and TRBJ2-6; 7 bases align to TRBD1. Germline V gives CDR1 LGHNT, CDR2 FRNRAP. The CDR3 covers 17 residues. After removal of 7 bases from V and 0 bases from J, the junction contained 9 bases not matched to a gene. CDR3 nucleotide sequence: TGTGCTAGTGTCCGGACGGGACAGAGCTCTGGGGCCAACGTCCTGACTTTC. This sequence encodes CASVRTGQSSGANVLTF.

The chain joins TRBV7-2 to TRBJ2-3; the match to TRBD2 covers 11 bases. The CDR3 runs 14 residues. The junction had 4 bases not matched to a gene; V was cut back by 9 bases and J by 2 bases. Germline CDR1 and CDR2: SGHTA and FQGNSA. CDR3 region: CASTSGGNTDTQYF. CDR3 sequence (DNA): TGTGCCAGTACTAGCGGGGGAAACACAGATACGCAGTATTTT.

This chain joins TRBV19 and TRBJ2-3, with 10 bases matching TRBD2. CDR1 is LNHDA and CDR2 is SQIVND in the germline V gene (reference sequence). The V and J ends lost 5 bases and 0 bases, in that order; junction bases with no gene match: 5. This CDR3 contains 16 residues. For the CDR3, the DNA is TGTGCCAGTAGTCCTACTAGCGGGGCTAGCACAGATACGCAGTATTTT. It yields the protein CASSPTSGASTDTQYF.

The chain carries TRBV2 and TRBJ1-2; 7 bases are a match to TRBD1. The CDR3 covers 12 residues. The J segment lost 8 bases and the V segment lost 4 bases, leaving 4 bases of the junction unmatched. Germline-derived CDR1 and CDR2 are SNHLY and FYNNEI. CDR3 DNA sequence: TGTGCCAGCAGTGCAACAGGGGTCGGCTACACCTTC. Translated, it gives CASSATGVGYTF.

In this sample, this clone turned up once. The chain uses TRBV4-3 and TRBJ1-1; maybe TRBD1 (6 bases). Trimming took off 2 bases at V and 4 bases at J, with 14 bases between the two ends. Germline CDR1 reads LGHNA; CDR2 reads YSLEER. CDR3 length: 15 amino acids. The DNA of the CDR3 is TGCGCCAGCAGCCAATACGTAGGGGGAGGCACTGAAGCTTTCTTT. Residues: CASSQYVGGGTEAFF.

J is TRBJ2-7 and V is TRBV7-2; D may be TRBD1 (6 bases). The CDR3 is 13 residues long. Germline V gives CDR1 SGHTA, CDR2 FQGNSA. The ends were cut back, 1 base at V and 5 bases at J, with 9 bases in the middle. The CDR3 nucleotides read TGTGCCAGCAGCTTAGGGTCAGGGGACGAGCAGTACTTC. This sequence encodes CASSLGSGDEQYF.

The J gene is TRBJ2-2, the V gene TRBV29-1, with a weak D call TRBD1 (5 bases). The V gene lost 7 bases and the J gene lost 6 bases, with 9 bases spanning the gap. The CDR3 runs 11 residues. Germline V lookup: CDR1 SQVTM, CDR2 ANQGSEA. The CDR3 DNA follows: TGCAGCGCCCAGGGTCCCGGGGAGCTGTTTTTT. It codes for CSAQGPGELFF.

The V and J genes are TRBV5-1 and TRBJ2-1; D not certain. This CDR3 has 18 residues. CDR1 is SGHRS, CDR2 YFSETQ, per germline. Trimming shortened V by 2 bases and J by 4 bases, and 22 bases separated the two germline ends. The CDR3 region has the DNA TGCGCCAGCAGCTTTAACCCAACTGAATCCAAGGGTTACAATGAGCAGTTCTTC. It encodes CASSFNPTESKGYNEQFF.

The DNA for the CDR3 is TGTGCCAGCAGACCCGGGGGGCAAAATAATTCACCCCTCCACTTT. This codes for CASRPGGQNNSPLHF. This chain uses TRBV3-1 (or the pseudogene TRBV3-2) with TRBJ1-6; D is possibly TRBD1 (6 bases). Deletions cut 6 bases from V and 5 bases from J, with 14 bases between. This CDR3 has 15 amino acids. Germline CDR1 reads LGHDT; CDR2 reads YNNKEL (reference sequence).

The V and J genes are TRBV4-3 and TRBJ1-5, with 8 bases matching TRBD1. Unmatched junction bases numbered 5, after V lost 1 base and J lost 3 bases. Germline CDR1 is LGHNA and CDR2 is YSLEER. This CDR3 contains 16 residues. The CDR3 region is CASSQGRGRDNQPQHF. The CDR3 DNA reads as TGCGCCAGCAGCCAAGGCAGGGGGCGGGACAATCAGCCCCAGCATTTT.

CDR3: CASSPGQGNEKLFF. In DNA form, the CDR3 reads TGCGCCAGCAGCCCGGGGCAGGGAAATGAAAAACTGTTTTTT. The chain links TRBV5-1 to TRBJ1-4, with a weak D call TRBD1 (5 bases). V was trimmed by 4 bases and J by 5 bases, leaving 12 bases between them. The CDR3 runs 14 residues. The V gene's germline CDR1 is SGHRS and CDR2 YFSETQ.

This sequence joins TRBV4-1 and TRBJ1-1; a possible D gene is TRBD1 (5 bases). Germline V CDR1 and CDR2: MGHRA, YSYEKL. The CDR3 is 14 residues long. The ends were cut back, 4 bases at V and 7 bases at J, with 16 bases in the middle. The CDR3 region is CASSRSTGALEAFF. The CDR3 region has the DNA TGCGCCAGCAGCCGCTCGACCGGGGCTCTTGAAGCTTTCTTT.

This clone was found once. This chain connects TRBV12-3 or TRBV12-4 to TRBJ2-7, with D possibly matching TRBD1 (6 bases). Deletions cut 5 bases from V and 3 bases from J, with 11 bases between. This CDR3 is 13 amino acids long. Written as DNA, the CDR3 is TGTGCCAGCAGTCAACAGGGCTACTACGAGCAGTACTTC. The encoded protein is CASSQQGYYEQYF.

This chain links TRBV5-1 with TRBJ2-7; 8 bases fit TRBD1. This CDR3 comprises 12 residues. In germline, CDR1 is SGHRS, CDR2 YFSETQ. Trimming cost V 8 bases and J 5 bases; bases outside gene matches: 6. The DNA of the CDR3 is TGCGCCAGAGAGACAGGGGACCACGAGCAGTACTTC. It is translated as CARETGDHEQYF.

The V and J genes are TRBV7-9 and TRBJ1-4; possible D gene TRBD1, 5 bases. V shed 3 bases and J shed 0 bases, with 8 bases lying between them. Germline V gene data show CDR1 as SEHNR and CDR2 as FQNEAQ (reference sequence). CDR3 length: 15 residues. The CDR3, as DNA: TGTGCCAGCAGCTTGAGGGGTACAACTAATGAAAAACTGTTTTTT. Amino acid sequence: CASSLRGTTNEKLFF.

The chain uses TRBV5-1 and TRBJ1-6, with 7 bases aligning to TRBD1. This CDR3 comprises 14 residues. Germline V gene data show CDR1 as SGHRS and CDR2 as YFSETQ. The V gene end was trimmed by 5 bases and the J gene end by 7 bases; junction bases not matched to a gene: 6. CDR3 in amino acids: CASRVPGGNSPLHF. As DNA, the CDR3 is TGCGCCAGCAGGGTCCCAGGGGGAAATTCACCCCTCCACTTT.

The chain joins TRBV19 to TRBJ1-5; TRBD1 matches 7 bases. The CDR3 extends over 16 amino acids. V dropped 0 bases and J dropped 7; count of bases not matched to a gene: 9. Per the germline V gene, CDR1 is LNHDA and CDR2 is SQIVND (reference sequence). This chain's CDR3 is CASSIDTTGVDQPQHF. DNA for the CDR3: TGTGCCAGTAGTATAGACACAACAGGGGTGGACCAGCCCCAGCATTTT.

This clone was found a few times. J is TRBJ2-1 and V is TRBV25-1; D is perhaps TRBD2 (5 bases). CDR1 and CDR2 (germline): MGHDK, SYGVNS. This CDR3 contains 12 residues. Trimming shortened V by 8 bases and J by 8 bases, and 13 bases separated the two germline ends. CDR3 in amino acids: CASGLVRYEQFF. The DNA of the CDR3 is TGTGCCAGCGGACTTGTGCGGTATGAGCAGTTCTTC.